This TCR beta chain was captured by sequencing in a study of blood T cell repertoires in COVID-19. Study information: The samples span acute and convalescent COVID-19 from the United States, Italy and Spain. The cDNA or gDNA used as material had been derived from T cells, B-cell-depleted T cells, or PBMCs.

Germline-derived CDR1 and CDR2 are SEHNR and FQNEAQ (reference sequence). The V and J ends lost 1 base and 0 bases respectively, with 7 bases between them. CDR3 length equals 15 residues. TCRdb keeps only in-frame clones here, not all; method: immunoSEQ multiplex PCR. The repertoire holds some 62,000 clones, with roughly 80% as singletons. The clonotype comes from a man aged 55 to 70 with acute or convalescent COVID-19. The chain has TRBV7-9 and TRBJ1-3; D is perhaps TRBD1 (5 bases). The sequenced sample consisted of peripheral blood. This chain's CDR3 is CASSLDGGSGNTIYF. The CDR3 coding sequence is TGTGCCAGCAGCTTAGACGGGGGCTCTGGAAACACCATATATTTT.